One sample yielded the 8 T cell receptor beta chains listed below, sequenced in a study of T cell repertoires in cytomegalovirus infection. TCRdb called the reads again in MiXCR, with one record for every CDR3 protein. Seen here are 560,000 or so distinct CDR3 sequences, approximately 15% observed once, and the top ten hold roughly a quarter. Sequences were obtained from CD8+ T cells from PBMCs. These receptors were obtained from a human donor in good health (CMV status not recorded). Some clones in this sample may be carry-over from other donors' samples.

This clonotype was picked up a small number of times. CDR3 sequence (DNA): TGTGCCAGCAGAGGGACGTATGCTAATGAAAAACTGTTTTTT. Residues: CASRGTYANEKLFF. The V call is TRBV6-6, the J call TRBJ1-4, with D possibly matching TRBD1 (5 bases). Trimming took 6 bases from V and 3 from J, leaving 11 bases between them. CDR1 and CDR2 (germline): MNHNY, SVGAGI (reference sequence). This CDR3 contains 14 residues.

This clonotype was observed many times. The genes are TRBV11-2 and TRBJ2-7; a possible D gene is TRBD2 (6 bases). Trimming pared 0 bases from V and 0 bases from J, leaving 9 bases between. Germline V gene data show CDR1 as SGHAT and CDR2 as FQNNGV. The CDR3 contains 15 residues. In DNA, the CDR3 is TGTGCCAGCAGCTTAGACGGGACTTTCTCCTACGAGCAGTACTTC. Residues: CASSLDGTFSYEQYF. The complete variable domain, with remaining parts taken from reference TRBV11-2 and TRBJ2-7, reads EAGVAQSPRYKIIEKRQSVAFWCNPISGHATLYWYQQILGQGPKLLIQFQNNGVVDDSQLPKDRFSAERLKGVDSTLKIQPAKLEDSAVYLCASSLDGTFSYEQYFGPGTRLTVT.

This chain connects TRBV7-6 to TRBJ2-1; 8 nucleotides agree with TRBD2. Germline CDR1 SGHVS, CDR2 FNYEAQ. J lost 5 bases, V lost 2 bases, and 5 bases had no gene match. CDR3 length: 15 residues. The CDR3 region is CASSLRAGGNNEQFF. As DNA, the CDR3 is TGTGCCAGCAGCTTAAGGGCGGGAGGAAACAATGAGCAGTTCTTC.

On this clonotype: In this CDR3 the conserved last residue, phenylalanine or tryptophan, is missing, so a read error is likely. The DNA is left out, because the CDR3 cannot be placed on it with certainty; the CDR3 is given as TCRdb lists it. J is TRBJ2-4 and V is TRBV29-1. Germline CDR1 SQVTM, CDR2 ANQGSEA. 11 amino acids form the CDR3, both terminal residues included. CDR3 amino acids: CSVEDRGNRYY.

In its sample, this clonotype was seen many times. The chain is built from TRBV7-9 and TRBJ1-5; 9 bases line up with TRBD1. J lost 4 bases, V lost 1 base, and 5 bases had no gene match. The CDR3 is made up of 16 amino acids. In germline, CDR1 is SEHNR, CDR2 FQNEAQ (reference sequence). CDR3 loop: CASSLEGQGGNQPQHF. The CDR3 DNA reads as TGTGCCAGCAGCTTAGAGGGACAGGGAGGAAATCAGCCCCAGCATTTT.

This rearrangement joins TRBV3-1 to TRBJ2-7, with 9 bases lining up with TRBD2. From germline, CDR1 is LGHDT and CDR2 YNNKEL (reference sequence). The CDR3 runs to 14 residues. Germline trimming cut 3 bases from V and 3 bases from J; bases unmatched to any gene: 3. CDR3 amino acids: CASSQVSGSYEQYF. CDR3 nucleotides: TGTGCCAGCAGCCAGGTTAGCGGGAGCTACGAGCAGTACTTC.

V and J are TRBV6-5 and TRBJ2-3, with TRBD1 identical over 7 bases. CDR1 MNHEY and CDR2 SVGAGI come from the germline V gene. The CDR3 contains 14 residues. Germline trimming cut 6 bases from V and 4 bases from J; bases unmatched to any gene: 7. CDR3 bases: TGTGCCAGCAGGTTAACAGGGGAACCAGATACGCAGTATTTT. It is translated as CASRLTGEPDTQYF.

This clonotype was seen more than once but under ten times. The chain recombines TRBV5-1 with TRBJ1-1, with D possibly TRBD1 on 6 matching bases. V was trimmed by 4 bases and J by 2 bases, leaving 12 bases between them. The CDR3 extends over 14 amino acids. Looked up from germline, CDR1 is SGHRS and CDR2 is YFSETQ. Written as DNA, the CDR3 is TGCGCCAGCAGCGTGGACAGACCTAACACTGAAGCTTTCTTT. Its protein is CASSVDRPNTEAFF.